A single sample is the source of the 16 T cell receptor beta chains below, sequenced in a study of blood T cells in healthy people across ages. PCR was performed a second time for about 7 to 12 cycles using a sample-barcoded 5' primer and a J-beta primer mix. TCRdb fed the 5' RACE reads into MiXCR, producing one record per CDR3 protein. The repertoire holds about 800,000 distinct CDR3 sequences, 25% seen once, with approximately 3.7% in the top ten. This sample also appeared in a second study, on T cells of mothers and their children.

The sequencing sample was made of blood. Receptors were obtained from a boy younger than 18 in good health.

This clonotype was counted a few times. The CDR3 DNA reads as TGTGCCAGCAGTCCACGCCCTAGCACAGATACGCAGTATTTT. This encodes CASSPRPSTDTQYF. This rearrangement joins TRBV27 to TRBJ2-3, with no clear D. The CDR3 totals 14 residues. CDR1 and CDR2 (germline): MNHEY, SMNVEV (reference sequence). Trimming took off 5 bases at V and 0 bases at J, with 9 bases between the two ends.

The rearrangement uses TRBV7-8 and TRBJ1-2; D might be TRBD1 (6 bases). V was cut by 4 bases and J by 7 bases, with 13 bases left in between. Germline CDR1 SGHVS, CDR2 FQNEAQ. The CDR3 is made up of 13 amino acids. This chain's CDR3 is CASSSSGEGGYTF. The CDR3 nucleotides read TGTGCCAGCAGCTCGTCAGGGGAGGGTGGCTACACCTTC.

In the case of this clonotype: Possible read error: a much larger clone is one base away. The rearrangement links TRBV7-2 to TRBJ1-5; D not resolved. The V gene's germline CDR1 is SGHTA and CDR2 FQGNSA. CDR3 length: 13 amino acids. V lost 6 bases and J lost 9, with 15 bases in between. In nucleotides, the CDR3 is TGTGCCAGCAGTCGGCGGGGAGATCGGCCCCAGCATTTT. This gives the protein CASSRRGDRPQHF.

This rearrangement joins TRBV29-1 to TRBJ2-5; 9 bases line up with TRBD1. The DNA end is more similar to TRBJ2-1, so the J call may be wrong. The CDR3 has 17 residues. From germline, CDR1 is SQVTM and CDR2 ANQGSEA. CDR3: CSVEAPGQGTGNNEQFF. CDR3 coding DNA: TGCAGCGTTGAAGCCCCTGGTCAGGGGACAGGGAACAATGAGCAGTTCTTC.

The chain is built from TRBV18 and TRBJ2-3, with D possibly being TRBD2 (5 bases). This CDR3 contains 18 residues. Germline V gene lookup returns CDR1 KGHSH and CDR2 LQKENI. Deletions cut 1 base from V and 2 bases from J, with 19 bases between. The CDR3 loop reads CASSPLLARTLSTDTQYF. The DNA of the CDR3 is TGTGCCAGCTCACCACTTCTAGCACGGACCCTTTCCACAGATACGCAGTATTTT. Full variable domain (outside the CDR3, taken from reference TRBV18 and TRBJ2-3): NAGVMQNPRHLVRRRGQEARLRCSPMKGHSHVYWYRQLPEEGLKFMVYLQKENIIDESGMPKERFSAEFPKEGPSILRIQQVVRGDSAAYFCASSPLLARTLSTDTQYFGPGTRLTVL.

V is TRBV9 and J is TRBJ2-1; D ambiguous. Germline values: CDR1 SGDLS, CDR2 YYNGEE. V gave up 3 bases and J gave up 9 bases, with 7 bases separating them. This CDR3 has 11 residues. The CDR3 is CASSGSREQFF. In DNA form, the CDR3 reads TGTGCCAGCAGCGGGTCGCGTGAGCAGTTCTTC.

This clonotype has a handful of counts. The CDR3 nucleotides are TGTGCCAGCAGCGTAATGGACGGATCCTACGAGCAGTACTTC. The encoded protein is CASSVMDGSYEQYF. The chain joins TRBV9 to TRBJ2-7; D unresolved. The CDR3 is 14 residues long. The ends were cut back, 1 base at V and 1 base at J, with 9 bases in the middle. Germline assignment: CDR1 SGDLS and CDR2 YYNGEE.

DNA for the CDR3: TGTGCCAGCAGCCGGCCGGGACAGGGTTTATACGAGCAGTACTTC. This translates into CASSRPGQGLYEQYF. V and J are TRBV7-8 and TRBJ2-7, with 9 bases that match TRBD1. The V segment lost 5 bases and the J segment 4 bases; nucleotides outside the gene matches: 9. Germline CDR1 SGHVS, CDR2 FQNEAQ. The CDR3 runs to 15 residues.

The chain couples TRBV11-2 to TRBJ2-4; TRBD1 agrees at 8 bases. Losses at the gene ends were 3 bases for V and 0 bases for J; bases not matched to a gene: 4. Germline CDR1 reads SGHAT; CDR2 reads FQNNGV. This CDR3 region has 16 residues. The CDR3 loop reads CASSLTGALAKNIQYF. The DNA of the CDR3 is TGTGCCAGCAGCTTGACAGGGGCCCTAGCCAAAAACATTCAGTACTTC.

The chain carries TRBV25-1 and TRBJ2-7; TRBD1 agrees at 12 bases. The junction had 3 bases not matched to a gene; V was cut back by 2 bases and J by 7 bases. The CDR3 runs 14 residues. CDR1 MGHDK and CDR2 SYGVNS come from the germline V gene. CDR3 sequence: CASSEPGQGAEQYF. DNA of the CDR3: TGTGCCAGCAGTGAACCGGGACAGGGGGCAGAGCAGTACTTC.

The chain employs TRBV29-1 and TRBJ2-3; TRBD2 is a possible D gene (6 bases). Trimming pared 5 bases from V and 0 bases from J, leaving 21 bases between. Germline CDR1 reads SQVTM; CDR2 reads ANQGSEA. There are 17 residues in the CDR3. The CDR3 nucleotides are TGCAGCGTTAGCGGCGGGGCTAGCGATCCTAGCACAGATACGCAGTATTTT. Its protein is CSVSGGASDPSTDTQYF.

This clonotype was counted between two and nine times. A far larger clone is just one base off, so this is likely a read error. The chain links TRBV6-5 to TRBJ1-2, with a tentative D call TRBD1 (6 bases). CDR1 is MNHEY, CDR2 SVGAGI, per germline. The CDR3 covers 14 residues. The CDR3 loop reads CACSYSGGAYGYTF. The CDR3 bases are TGTGCCTGCAGTTACTCGGGGGGCGCCTATGGCTACACCTTC.

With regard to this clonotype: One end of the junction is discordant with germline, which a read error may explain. The chain's CDR3 is CVSRLDVDQPQHF. Written as DNA, the CDR3 is TGTGTCAGCAGGCTAGACGTTGATCAGCCCCAGCATTTT. V and J are TRBV7-2 and TRBJ1-5; the D is unclear. There are 13 residues in the CDR3. CDR1 and CDR2 (germline): SGHTA, FQGNSA.

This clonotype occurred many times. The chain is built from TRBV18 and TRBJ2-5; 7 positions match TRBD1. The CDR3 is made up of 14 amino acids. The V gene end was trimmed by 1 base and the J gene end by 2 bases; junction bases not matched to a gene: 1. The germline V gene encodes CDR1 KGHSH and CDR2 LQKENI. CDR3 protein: CASSPQTGQETQYF. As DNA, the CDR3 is TGTGCCAGCTCACCACAGACAGGGCAAGAGACCCAGTACTTC.

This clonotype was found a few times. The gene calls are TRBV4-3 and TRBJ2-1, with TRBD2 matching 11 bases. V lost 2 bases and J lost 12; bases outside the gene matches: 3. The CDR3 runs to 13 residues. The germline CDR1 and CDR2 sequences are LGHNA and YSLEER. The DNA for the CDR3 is TGCGCCAGCAGCCAACTCGGACTAGCGGGGCAGTTCTTC. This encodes CASSQLGLAGQFF.

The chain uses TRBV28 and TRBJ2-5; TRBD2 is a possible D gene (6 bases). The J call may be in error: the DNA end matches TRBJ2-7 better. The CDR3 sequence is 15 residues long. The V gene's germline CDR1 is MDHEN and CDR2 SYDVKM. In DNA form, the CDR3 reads TGTGCCAGCACCACTCCGGCGGGGATCTCCTACGAGCAGTACTTC. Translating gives CASTTPAGISYEQYF.